The T cell receptor beta chain under discussion was sequenced for a study of read filtering for tumor transcriptome and immune sequencing. To note about this clonotype: Its antigen remains unidentified. This may come from a read error, since a much larger clone is one base off.

The germline gives CDR1 MNHNS, CDR2 SASEGT. CDR3 length equals 12 residues. This library used roughly 370 ng RNA and molecular barcoded adaptors spanning alpha/delta and beta/gamma chains. TCRdb passed the reads through MiXCR, listing each CDR3 protein once. In the table there are about 30,000 distinct CDR3 sequences, approximately 18% of which are singletons. Regarding the study as a whole: Correlation between methods rose after single-read clonotypes were removed. RNA-seq captured clonotypes less deeply and reliably than IR-seq.

This clonotype was sampled from a donor at least 40 years old with multiple myeloma. Material: a population of CD138-negative cells sorted from bone marrow. This chain joins TRBV6-1 and TRBJ1-1; the D is unclear. The CDR3 region is CASSEYGTEALF. The CDR3, as DNA: TGTGCCAGCAGTGAATACGGCACTGAAGCTCTCTTT.